What follows are 22 T cell receptor beta chains derived from one specimen sequenced in a study of PD-1 blockade in classical Hodgkin lymphoma. Assay used: immunoSEQ multiplex PCR; TCRdb lists only in-frame clones, some missing. The data contain under 40,000 clones, approximately 85% of them seen just once; the ten biggest clones take up about a sixth. Time point here: cycle 4 day 1 (C4D1), after about 6 weeks of nivolumab. All patients experienced relapse after autologous stem cell transplantation, and brentuximab vedotin exposure was variable. Source: peripheral blood mononuclear cells (PBMCs), taken before the fourth cycle of nivolumab. These receptors originate from a human donor with classical Hodgkin lymphoma.

V and J are TRBV6-5 and TRBJ2-1; 10 bases fit TRBD2. Trimming took 4 bases from V and 10 from J; bases not matched to a gene: 10. CDR1 is MNHEY and CDR2 is SVGAGI in the germline V gene. The CDR3 is made up of 15 amino acids. The CDR3 spells CASSFLAGEVGEQFF. The CDR3 region has the DNA TGTGCCAGCAGTTTCCTAGCGGGAGAGGTCGGGGAGCAGTTCTTC.

This sequence joins TRBV5-4 and TRBJ1-2, with D tentatively TRBD1 (5 bases). Trimming took off 0 bases at V and 7 bases at J, with 7 bases between the two ends. This CDR3 region has 12 residues. The V gene's germline CDR1 is SGHNT and CDR2 YYREEE (reference sequence). This chain's CDR3 is CASSLGGSGYTF. The CDR3 DNA reads TGTGCCAGCAGCTTGGGGGGCTCTGGCTACACCTTC.

The chain uses TRBV4-2 and TRBJ1-5; perhaps TRBD1 as D (5 bases). The ends were cut back, 0 bases at V and 4 bases at J, with 13 bases in the middle. There are 16 residues in the CDR3. From germline, CDR1 is LGHNA and CDR2 YNFKEQ. The CDR3 coding sequence is TGTGCCAGCAGCCAAGAATTAACAGGTCTAAATCAGCCCCAGCATTTT. Translation gives CASSQELTGLNQPQHF.

The V gene is TRBV6-1, the J gene TRBJ1-1; D is uncertain. The CDR3 is 13 amino acids. Germline-derived CDR1 and CDR2 are MNHNS and SASEGT. Trimming removed 3 bases from V and 0 bases from J, with 5 bases in between. The chain's CDR3 is CASSDHMNTEAFF. Written as DNA, the CDR3 is TGTGCCAGCAGTGATCATATGAACACTGAAGCTTTCTTT.

The chain uses TRBV11-2 and TRBJ1-2; no clear D. Germline loops: CDR1 SGHAT, CDR2 FQNNGV. V gave up 5 bases and J gave up 3 bases, with 10 bases separating them. The length of the CDR3 is 13 residues. Written as DNA, the CDR3 is TGTGCCAGCAGCGCCTCATTGGACTATGGCTACACCTTC. Residues: CASSASLDYGYTF.

V usage is TRBV9 and J usage is TRBJ2-2; D is perhaps TRBD1 (6 bases). CDR1 and CDR2 from the germline V gene are SGDLS and YYNGEE. This CDR3 comprises 13 residues. V gave up 3 bases and J gave up 5 bases, with 8 bases separating them. The CDR3 sequence is CASSGGGTGELFF. CDR3 DNA sequence: TGTGCCAGCAGCGGAGGGGGAACCGGGGAGCTGTTTTTT.

V is TRBV5-1 and J is TRBJ2-1; D gene uncertain. V lost 4 bases and J lost 8, with 7 bases in between. Germline CDR1 and CDR2: SGHRS and YFSETQ. The CDR3 is 11 amino acids. Here the CDR3 DNA reads TGCGCCAGCAGCGAGCACGATGAGCAGTTCTTC. Its protein is CASSEHDEQFF.

The CDR3 reads CASRGVSYEQYF. CDR3 sequence (DNA): TGTGCCAGCAGAGGGGTTTCCTACGAGCAGTACTTC. V and J are TRBV27 and TRBJ2-5, with D possibly TRBD1 on 5 matching bases. TRBJ2-7 matches the DNA end more closely, so the J call is doubtful. In germline, CDR1 is MNHEY, CDR2 SMNVEV (reference sequence). The CDR3 covers 12 residues.

V and J are TRBV5-6 and TRBJ2-7; D remains unclear. This CDR3 region has 14 residues. Germline V lookup: CDR1 SGHDT, CDR2 YYEEEE. Trimming shortened V by 2 bases and J by 3 bases, and 12 bases separated the two germline ends. CDR3 region: CASSFSLIGYEQYF. Written as DNA, the CDR3 is TGTGCCAGCAGCTTCTCTTTGATTGGCTACGAGCAGTACTTC.

The V call is TRBV6-1, the J call TRBJ2-7; 7 positions match TRBD1. CDR1 and CDR2 from the germline V gene are MNHNS and SASEGT. V lost 4 bases, J lost 3 bases, and 6 bases stayed unmatched. The CDR3 runs 14 residues. CDR3 coding DNA: TGTGCCAGCAGTGGAGGCTGGACAGGCTACGAGCAGTACGTC. This sequence encodes CASSGGWTGYEQYV.

The chain couples TRBV10-3 to TRBJ2-2, with D maybe TRBD1 (6 bases). CDR1 and CDR2 (germline): ENHRY, SYGVKD. V shed 11 bases and J shed 0 bases, with 16 bases lying between them. This CDR3 region has 15 residues. The DNA for the CDR3 is TGTGCCTCATCACGAGGACAGACGAACACCGGGGAGCTGTTTTTT. Translated, it gives CASSRGQTNTGELFF.

Here the CDR3 reads CASSIILFGTALYGYTF. CDR3 sequence (DNA): TGTGCCAGTAGTATAATCTTGTTCGGAACAGCGCTTTATGGCTACACCTTC. The chain has TRBV19 and TRBJ1-2; D remains unclear. This CDR3 contains 17 residues. Germline assignment: CDR1 LNHDA and CDR2 SQIVND (reference sequence). With 2 bases removed from V and 5 bases from J, the gap between germline ends came to 21 bases.

The chain's CDR3 is CASSLLAGTGTGYTF. The CDR3 DNA is TGCGCCAGCAGCTTACTTGCCGGGACAGGCACTGGCTACACCTTC. The V call is TRBV5-1, the J call TRBJ1-2; 8 nucleotides align to TRBD1. V was pared by 2 bases and J by 7 bases, with 10 bases of the junction left unmatched. CDR1 SGHRS and CDR2 YFSETQ come from the germline V gene. The CDR3 totals 15 residues. Full variable domain (rest looked up from reference TRBV5-1 and TRBJ1-2): KAGVTQTPRYLIKTRGQQVTLSCSPISGHRSVSWYQQTPGQGLQFLFEYFSETQRNKGNFPGRFSGRQFSNSRSEMNVSTLELGDSALYLCASSLLAGTGTGYTFGSGTRLTVV.

V is TRBV5-5 and J is TRBJ2-2; a weak D match, TRBD1 (6 bases). Germline loops: CDR1 SGHKS, CDR2 YYEKEE (reference sequence). V gave up 2 bases and J gave up 3 bases, with 11 bases separating them. This CDR3 comprises 15 residues. CDR3 in amino acids: CASSFGGDYTGELFF. The CDR3 nucleotides read TGTGCCAGCAGCTTTGGGGGCGACTACACCGGGGAGCTGTTTTTT.

The rearrangement uses TRBV13 and TRBJ2-5; D remains unclear. Between the trimmed V and J ends, which lost 5 bases and 2 bases, there was a span of 12 bases. CDR3 length equals 14 residues. The germline V gene encodes CDR1 PRHDT and CDR2 FYEKMQ (reference sequence). CDR3 residues: CASSLDGLQETQYF. The CDR3 DNA reads TGTGCCAGCAGCCTAGACGGCTTACAAGAGACCCAGTACTTC.

Worth noting for this clone: Other DNA variants within this sample encode the same CDR3. The chain recombines TRBV7-9 with TRBJ2-2; possibly TRBD1 for D (6 bases). The length of the CDR3 is 16 residues. V was clipped by 0 bases and J by 5 bases, with 13 bases between them. Germline CDR1 SEHNR, CDR2 FQNEAQ (reference sequence). As DNA, the CDR3 is TGTGCCAGCAGCTTAGCGCAGGGCAGGGGAACCGGGGAGCTGTTTTTT. Translation gives CASSLAQGRGTGELFF.

The gene calls are TRBV4-1 and TRBJ2-5; no firm D call. The ends were cut back, 2 bases at V and 5 bases at J, with 12 bases in the middle. There are 14 residues in the CDR3. The germline gives CDR1 MGHRA, CDR2 YSYEKL. DNA of the CDR3: TGCGCCAGCAGCCAAAATACCTGGTGGGAGACCCAGTACTTC. Encoded protein: CASSQNTWWETQYF.

This clone occurred once. This sequence joins TRBV10-3 and TRBJ2-5; tentatively, D is TRBD2 (7 bases). V was pared by 3 bases and J by 5 bases, with 25 bases between. The CDR3 runs 18 residues. The germline CDR1 and CDR2 sequences are ENHRY and SYGVKD. This chain's CDR3 is CAISDGGRAGPQGETQYF. CDR3 nucleotides: TGTGCCATCAGTGACGGGGGCCGAGCGGGACCGCAGGGGGAGACCCAGTACTTC.

DNA for the CDR3: TGTGCCAGCAGTTTCCCGACAGGGGGTAGGGAGCAGTACTTC. It is translated as CASSFPTGGREQYF. The chain is built from TRBV28 and TRBJ2-7, with 9 bases that match TRBD1. Germline CDR1 is MDHEN and CDR2 is SYDVKM. The CDR3 length is 14 residues. Trimming cost V 3 bases and J 7 bases; bases outside gene matches: 7.

V and J are TRBV28 and TRBJ2-7, with TRBD1 as a possible D gene (6 bases). CDR1 is MDHEN, CDR2 SYDVKM, per germline. Trimming removed 9 bases at V and 1 base at J, with 19 bases between. This CDR3 has 15 residues. CDR3 protein: CASNSHQGYSYEQYF. The DNA for the CDR3 is TGTGCCAGTAATTCTCATCAGGGGTATTCCTACGAGCAGTACTTC.

The chain employs TRBV2 and TRBJ2-2, with a weak D call TRBD2 (5 bases). The V end was cut by 6 bases, the J end by 0 bases, with 17 bases between. There are 17 residues in the CDR3. Germline loops: CDR1 SNHLY, CDR2 FYNNEI. The CDR3 loop reads CASSLASGRTNTGELFF. The CDR3 nucleotides are TGTGCCAGCAGCTTAGCGTCTGGCCGAACGAACACCGGGGAGCTGTTTTTT. Looking up the rest from reference TRBV2 and TRBJ2-2 gives the full variable domain: EPEVTQTPSHQVTQMGQEVILRCVPISNHLYFYWYRQILGQKVEFLVSFYNNEISEKSEIFDDQFSVERPDGSNFTLKIRSTKLEDSAMYFCASSLASGRTNTGELFFGEGSRLTVL.

This clone was seen only once. V usage is TRBV5-1 and J usage is TRBJ2-2; D is perhaps TRBD1 (5 bases). The CDR3 is 13 amino acids. Deletions cut 0 bases from V and 8 bases from J, with 8 bases between. Germline CDR1 reads SGHRS; CDR2 reads YFSETQ. Here the CDR3 reads CASSLAGRGELFF. In DNA form, the CDR3 reads TGCGCCAGCAGCTTGGCAGGGCGGGGGGAGCTGTTTTTT.